Following are 26 T cell receptor beta chains from one sample sequenced in a study of beta chain features in type 1 diabetes (dated by TCRdb to 2017 to 2018). Library preparation used the immunoSEQ multiplex PCR assay. The High Capacity cDNA Reverse Transcription Kit was used to reverse transcribe all of the isolated RNA, meaning that expressed TCRB transcripts were what got sequenced. In TCRdb, the immuneACCESS table is reduced to in-frame sequences with V and J assigned. These tables do not hold every clone; where another copy was compared, an unresolved V gene accounts for under half, and the others remain unexplained. Here the sample has fewer than 650,000 clones; about 14% occur a single time. About 0.086% of the sample is held by the ten biggest clonotypes. Sequenced material: naive CD4+ T cells from blood. In the paper's terms, the cell subset or site label means: true naive CD4+ T cells. Every receptor here comes from a man in his late teens or twenties in good health.

This clone was picked up a small number of times. This chain uses TRBV7-3 with TRBJ2-7; 9 nucleotides agree with TRBD1. This CDR3 is built from 14 residues. The germline V gene encodes CDR1 SGHTA and CDR2 FQGTGA. V shed 6 bases and J 5 bases; nucleotides not matched to a gene: 8. This chain's CDR3 is CASRWPGQGNEQYF. The DNA for the CDR3 is TGTGCCAGCAGGTGGCCGGGACAGGGAAACGAGCAGTACTTC. Full variable domain (outside the CDR3, taken from reference TRBV7-3 and TRBJ2-7): GAGVSQTPSNKVTEKGKYVELRCDPISGHTALYWYRQSLGQGPEFLIYFQGTGAADDSGLPNDRFFAVRPEGSVSTLKIQRTERGDSAVYLCASRWPGQGNEQYFGPGTRLTVT.

The chain links TRBV19 to TRBJ2-3; D may be TRBD1 or TRBD2 (5 bases each). This CDR3 is built from 15 residues. Germline V gene lookup returns CDR1 LNHDA and CDR2 SQIVND (reference sequence). V was clipped by 4 bases and J by 1 base, with 12 bases between them. This CDR3 is CASSTRTLGTDTQYF. Here the CDR3 DNA reads TGTGCCAGTAGTACCCGGACACTAGGCACAGATACGCAGTATTTT.

This clone was seen more than once but under ten times. The CDR3 DNA reads as TGTGCCAGCAGCTTAGGTGGAGGACAAGGGACTGAAGCTTTCTTT. Translating it yields CASSLGGGQGTEAFF. The chain is built from TRBV7-8 and TRBJ1-1, with a possible D match to TRBD1 (5 bases). V was trimmed by 1 base and J by 5 bases, leaving 14 bases between them. Germline CDR1 reads SGHVS; CDR2 reads FQNEAQ. The CDR3 sequence is 15 residues long.

The chain carries TRBV28 and TRBJ2-4, with a tentative D call TRBD1 (5 bases). The CDR3 has 15 residues. V lost 6 bases to trimming and J lost 1 base, with 13 bases between them. Germline CDR1 reads MDHEN; CDR2 reads SYDVKM. The CDR3 region is CASSHETAAKNIQYF. The DNA of the CDR3 is TGTGCCAGCAGCCACGAGACAGCCGCCAAAAACATTCAGTACTTC. Full variable domain (missing parts from reference TRBV28 and TRBJ2-4): DVKVTQSSRYLVKRTGEKVFLECVQDMDHENMFWYRQDPGLGLRLIYFSYDVKMKEKGDIPEGYSVSREKKERFSLILESASTNQTSMYLCASSHETAAKNIQYFGAGTRLSVL.

This clone occurred a few times. This chain joins TRBV5-1 and TRBJ2-7; 10 bases agree with TRBD1. Trimming removed 1 base from V and 6 bases from J; junction bases left unmatched: 7. Germline V gives CDR1 SGHRS, CDR2 YFSETQ. The CDR3 runs to 15 residues. The CDR3 DNA reads TGCGCCAGCAGCTTGAGAGGGGACAGGGGAAGCGAGCAGTACTTC. This codes for CASSLRGDRGSEQYF.

This chain uses TRBV19 with TRBJ1-1, with D hard to call. Germline-derived CDR1 and CDR2 are LNHDA and SQIVND (reference sequence). This CDR3 comprises 17 residues. Trimming stripped 3 bases from V and 3 bases from J, with 20 bases between. The DNA of the CDR3 is TGTGCCAGTAGTATCAGTAACTCGCTGGCCCTGGACACTGAAGCTTTCTTT. As protein: CASSISNSLALDTEAFF.

Points on this clone: Likely a read error: the CDR3 ends without its conserved phenylalanine or tryptophan. This chain connects TRBV25-1 to TRBJ1-6, with 7 bases identical to TRBD1. CDR1 and CDR2 (germline): MGHDK, SYGVNS. The ends lost 4 bases at V and 6 bases at J; junction bases unmatched: 6. The CDR3 contains 15 residues. The CDR3 DNA reads as TGTGCCAGCAGTGTCCCCGGGACAGCTAATTCACCCCTCCACCTT. Its protein product is CASSVPGTANSPLHL.

The rearrangement uses TRBV9 and TRBJ2-3; 7 bases agree with TRBD2. The germline V gene has CDR1 SGDLS and CDR2 YYNGEE. This CDR3 spans 16 amino acids. The V segment lost 4 bases and the J segment 5 bases; nucleotides outside the gene matches: 13. Here the CDR3 reads CASSFQTGLVKDTQYF. CDR3 nucleotide sequence: TGTGCCAGCAGCTTTCAAACTGGACTAGTGAAAGATACGCAGTATTTT.

In its sample, this clone was seen a few times. The V gene is TRBV6-7, the J gene TRBJ2-1; tentative D call: TRBD1 (6 bases). TRBV6-7 is labeled an ORF, and its function is uncertain. This CDR3 contains 13 residues. The ends were cut back, 11 bases at V and 6 bases at J, with 17 bases in the middle. In DNA form, the CDR3 reads TGTGCCTGCATCGTACAGGGATTCAATGAGCAGTTCTTC. This gives the protein CACIVQGFNEQFF.

This clone has only a few counts. Other DNA sequences from this sample encode an identical CDR3 as well. The J gene is TRBJ2-7, the V gene TRBV5-1; D remains ambiguous. This CDR3 is 12 amino acids long. Germline V gene lookup returns CDR1 SGHRS and CDR2 YFSETQ. Trimming cost V 4 bases and J 0 bases, with 5 bases left between them. CDR3 nucleotides: TGCGCCAGCAGCGTGAGCTCCTACGAGCAGTACTTC. Translation gives CASSVSSYEQYF. The full variable domain, in which reference TRBV5-1 and TRBJ2-7 provide the parts outside the CDR3, is KAGVTQTPRYLIKTRGQQVTLSCSPISGHRSVSWYQQTPGQGLQFLFEYFSETQRNKGNFPGRFSGRQFSNSRSEMNVSTLELGDSALYLCASSVSSYEQYFGPGTRLTVT.

This clone was recorded a few times. The genes are TRBV5-6 and TRBJ2-3; no reliable D call. Germline assignment: CDR1 SGHDT and CDR2 YYEEEE. V was shortened by 4 bases and J by 2 bases, with 8 bases between the two germline ends. The CDR3 runs 13 residues. CDR3 region: CASSRTATDTQYF. The CDR3 nucleotides read TGTGCCAGCAGCCGGACGGCCACAGATACGCAGTATTTT. Drawing the rest from reference TRBV5-6 and TRBJ2-3, the complete variable domain is DAGVTQSPTHLIKTRGQQVTLRCSPKSGHDTVSWYQQALGQGPQFIFQYYEEEERQRGNFPDRFSGHQFPNYSSELNVNALLLGDSALYLCASSRTATDTQYFGPGTRLTVL.

The V gene is TRBV30, the J gene TRBJ1-4; 10 nucleotides align to TRBD1. Germline CDR1 GTSNPN, CDR2 SVGIG (reference sequence). J was trimmed by 8 bases and V by 4 bases; bases with no gene match: 10. This CDR3 spans 15 amino acids. The CDR3 DNA is TGTGCCTGGACGGGAGCCGACAGGGGGCAGGAAAAACTGTTTTTT. Translated, it gives CAWTGADRGQEKLFF.

The chain is built from TRBV10-3 and TRBJ2-1; the match to TRBD1 covers 10 bases. The CDR3 sequence is 13 residues long. Germline-derived CDR1 and CDR2 are ENHRY and SYGVKD. V lost 0 bases, J lost 13 bases, and 3 bases stayed unmatched. The CDR3 DNA reads TGTGCCATCAGTGAGTCGGGGGACAGGGGACAGTTCTTC. Translated: CAISESGDRGQFF.

This clone showed up many times. The V call is TRBV10-3, the J call TRBJ1-3; possible D gene TRBD1, 6 bases. Germline loops: CDR1 ENHRY, CDR2 SYGVKD. Trimming removed 10 bases from V and 2 bases from J, with 12 bases in between. This CDR3 region has 13 residues. The CDR3 DNA sequence: TGTGCCAGCACAGGGAGTGCTGGAAACACCATATATTTT. Protein product: CASTGSAGNTIYF.

The chain joins TRBV5-1 to TRBJ2-7, with TRBD2 matching 8 bases. Germline CDR1 is SGHRS and CDR2 is YFSETQ. The CDR3 covers 14 residues. V dropped 3 bases and J dropped 2; count of bases not matched to a gene: 4. CDR3 nucleotide sequence: TGCGCCAGCAGCTCCGGACTAGCTCCCTACGAGCAGTACTTC. Translation: CASSSGLAPYEQYF.

This clone turned up a few times. This chain connects TRBV9 to TRBJ1-6; maybe TRBD1 (6 bases). This CDR3 has 15 residues. CDR1 SGDLS and CDR2 YYNGEE come from the germline V gene. V was trimmed by 0 bases and J by 7 bases, leaving 11 bases between them. Here the CDR3 reads CASSVVWTANSPLHF. DNA for the CDR3: TGTGCCAGCAGCGTAGTTTGGACAGCCAATTCACCCCTCCACTTT.

There are a few counts of this clone. The rearrangement joins TRBV11-2 to TRBJ1-5; tentative D call: TRBD1 (6 bases). The CDR3 is 13 residues long. CDR1 is SGHAT, CDR2 FQNNGV, per germline. Deletions cut 3 bases from V and 7 bases from J, with 10 bases between. The CDR3 region has the DNA TGTGCCAGCAGCTTGTCCGGGGGCCAGCCCCAGCATTTT. Translation: CASSLSGGQPQHF.

In its sample, this clone was seen a few times. The V gene is TRBV5-1, the J gene TRBJ2-1, with a tentative D call TRBD2 (5 bases). V was trimmed by 4 bases and J by 5 bases, leaving 13 bases between them. Per the germline V gene, CDR1 is SGHRS and CDR2 is YFSETQ. CDR3 length equals 14 residues. CDR3 sequence reads: CASSGLASNNEQFF. As DNA, the CDR3 is TGCGCCAGCAGCGGGTTAGCGAGTAACAATGAGCAGTTCTTC.

The rearrangement joins TRBV9 to TRBJ2-2, with D unresolved. The CDR3 length is 15 residues. Germline CDR1 SGDLS, CDR2 YYNGEE. V was trimmed by 0 bases and J by 4 bases, leaving 10 bases between them. CDR3 DNA sequence: TGTGCCAGCAGCGTAGCTACGCGGCCCACCGGGGAGCTGTTTTTT. Residues: CASSVATRPTGELFF.

This sequence joins TRBV7-2 and TRBJ2-1; 8 nucleotides align to TRBD1. The germline V gene encodes CDR1 SGHTA and CDR2 FQGNSA. The CDR3 runs 14 residues. With V trimmed by 6 bases and J by 5 bases, 6 bases remained unmatched. The chain's CDR3 is CASRPGGGNNEQFF. CDR3 in DNA: TGTGCCAGCAGGCCAGGGGGCGGGAACAATGAGCAGTTCTTC. The full variable domain, its missing parts supplied by reference TRBV7-2 and TRBJ2-1, is GAGVSQSPSNKVTEKGKDVELRCDPISGHTALYWYRQSLGQGLEFLIYFQGNSAPDKSGLPSDRFSAERTGGSVSTLTIQRTQQEDSAVYLCASRPGGGNNEQFFGPGTRLTVL.

V is TRBV4-3 and J is TRBJ2-1; 11 bases match TRBD2. The CDR3 is made up of 17 amino acids. CDR1 LGHNA and CDR2 YSLEER come from the germline V gene. The trim removed 0 bases at V and 4 bases at J, leaving 5 bases unmatched. The CDR3 sequence is CASSQDTSGSLYNEQFF. The CDR3 coding sequence is TGCGCCAGCAGCCAAGATACTAGCGGGAGCCTATACAATGAGCAGTTCTTC.

This chain connects TRBV9 to TRBJ2-1; 9 bases fit TRBD1. With 3 bases clipped from V and 6 bases from J, the junction kept 4 bases outside the gene matches. The CDR3 runs 14 residues. Germline assignment: CDR1 SGDLS and CDR2 YYNGEE. The CDR3 spells CASSATTGGNEQFF. The CDR3 DNA reads TGTGCCAGCAGCGCGACGACAGGGGGCAATGAGCAGTTCTTC.

This clone was observed a handful of times. The chain couples TRBV4-1 to TRBJ2-5; D may match TRBD1 or TRBD2 (5 bases each). The germline CDR1 and CDR2 sequences are MGHRA and YSYEKL. The CDR3 contains 15 residues. V was clipped by 1 base and J by 5 bases, with 14 bases between them. The CDR3 reads CASSQGGNWEETQYF. The CDR3 DNA is TGCGCCAGCAGCCAAGGGGGGAACTGGGAGGAGACCCAGTACTTC.

The chain carries TRBV7-2 and TRBJ2-7, with 8 nucleotides matching TRBD1. Germline CDR1 SGHTA, CDR2 FQGNSA. The CDR3 has 14 amino acids. V lost 5 bases to trimming and J lost 6 bases; unmatched junction nucleotides: 9. CDR3 loop: CASSQQGARSEQYF. The CDR3 nucleotides read TGTGCCAGCAGCCAGCAGGGGGCGCGCTCCGAGCAGTACTTC.

This rearrangement joins TRBV5-1 to TRBJ1-2; D is perhaps TRBD1 (6 bases). Germline lookup yields CDR1 SGHRS and CDR2 YFSETQ. There are 15 residues in the CDR3. With 2 bases removed from V and 4 bases from J, the gap between germline ends came to 15 bases. The CDR3 here is CASSLDGQLGYGYTF. CDR3 nucleotides: TGCGCCAGCAGCTTAGATGGACAGCTAGGCTATGGCTACACCTTC.

The V gene is TRBV7-9, the J gene TRBJ1-1; D is possibly TRBD1 (6 bases). This CDR3 contains 12 residues. Germline-derived CDR1 and CDR2 are SEHNR and FQNEAQ (reference sequence). V was cut by 5 bases and J by 5 bases, with 9 bases left in between. The CDR3 sequence: CASSRDRTEAFF. CDR3 DNA sequence: TGTGCCAGCAGCAGAGACAGGACTGAAGCTTTCTTT.